This entry describes one TCR beta chain. Study members were between roughly 18 and 89 years old and lived in fewer than 30 US regions. The data were taken from a study of blood T cell repertoires in COVID-19. Repertoires were generated with immunoSEQ multiplex PCR, while TCRdb's copy carries only in-frame clones and drops some. This table holds more than 300,000 clones, 90% found once. The CDR3 has 17 residues. The germline V gene has CDR1 SGHKS and CDR2 YYEKEE (reference sequence). The ends were cut back, 0 bases at V and 1 base at J, with 14 bases in the middle. Sequencing input: PBMCs or T cells enriched from blood (not recorded which). The TCR comes from a woman aged 25 to 39 who had been exposed to COVID-19. V is TRBV5-5 and J is TRBJ1-5; no reliable D call. CDR3 nucleotide sequence: TGTGCCAGCAGCTTGGGCTCCGGGAAGTGGAGCAATCAGCCCCAGCATTTT. Translation: CASSLGSGKWSNQPQHF.